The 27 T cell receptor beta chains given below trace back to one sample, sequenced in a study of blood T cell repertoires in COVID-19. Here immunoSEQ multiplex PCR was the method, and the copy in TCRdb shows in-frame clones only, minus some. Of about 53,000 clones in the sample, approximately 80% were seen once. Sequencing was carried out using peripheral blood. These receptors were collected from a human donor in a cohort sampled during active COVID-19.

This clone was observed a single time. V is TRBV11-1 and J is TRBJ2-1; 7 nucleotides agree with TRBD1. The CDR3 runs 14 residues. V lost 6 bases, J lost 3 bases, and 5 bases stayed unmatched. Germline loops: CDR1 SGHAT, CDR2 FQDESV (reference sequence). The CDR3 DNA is TGTGCCAGCAGTAACCGGGACAGCTACAATGAGCAGTTCTTC. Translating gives CASSNRDSYNEQFF. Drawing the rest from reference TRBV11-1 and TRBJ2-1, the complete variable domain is EAEVAQSPRYKITEKSQAVAFWCDPISGHATLYWYRQILGQGPELLVQFQDESVVDDSQLPKDRFSAERLKGVDSTLKIQPAELGDSAMYLCASSNRDSYNEQFFGPGTRLTVL.

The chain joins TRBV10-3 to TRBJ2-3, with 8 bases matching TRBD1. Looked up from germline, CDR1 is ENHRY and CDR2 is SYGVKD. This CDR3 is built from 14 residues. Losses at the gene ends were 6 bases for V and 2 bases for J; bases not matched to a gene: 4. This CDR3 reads CAIRGTGLTDTQYF. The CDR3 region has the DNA TGTGCCATCAGGGGGACAGGACTCACAGATACGCAGTATTTT.

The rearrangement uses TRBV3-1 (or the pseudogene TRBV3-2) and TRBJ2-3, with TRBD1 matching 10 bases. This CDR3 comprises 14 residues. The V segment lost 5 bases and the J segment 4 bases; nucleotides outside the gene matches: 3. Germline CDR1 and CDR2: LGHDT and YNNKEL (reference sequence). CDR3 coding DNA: TGTGCCAGCAGCTCTGGACAGGGGGCAGATACGCAGTATTTT. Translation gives CASSSGQGADTQYF.

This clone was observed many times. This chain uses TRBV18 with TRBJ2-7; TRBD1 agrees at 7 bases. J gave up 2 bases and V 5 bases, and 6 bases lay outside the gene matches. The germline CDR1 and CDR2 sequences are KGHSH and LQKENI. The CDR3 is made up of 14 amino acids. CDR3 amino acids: CASSTGAVTYEQYF. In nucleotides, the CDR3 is TGTGCCAGCTCAACAGGGGCAGTCACCTACGAGCAGTACTTC.

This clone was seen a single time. The CDR3 loop is CASSTTNTEAFF. As DNA, the CDR3 is TGTGCCAGCAGTACAACGAACACTGAAGCTTTCTTT. The rearrangement links TRBV6-2 or TRBV6-3 to TRBJ1-1; D is unresolved. This CDR3 has 12 residues. The V end lost 5 bases, the J end lost 1 base, and 5 bases lay between the germline ends. Germline loops: CDR1 MNHEY, CDR2 SVGEGT.

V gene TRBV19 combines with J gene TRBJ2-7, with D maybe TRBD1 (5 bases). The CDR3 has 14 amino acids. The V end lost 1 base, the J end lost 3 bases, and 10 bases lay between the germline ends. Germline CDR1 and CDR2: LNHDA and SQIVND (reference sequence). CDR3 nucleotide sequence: TGTGCCAGTAGTATAGTGCAGGGAAACTACGAGCAGTACTTC. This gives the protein CASSIVQGNYEQYF.

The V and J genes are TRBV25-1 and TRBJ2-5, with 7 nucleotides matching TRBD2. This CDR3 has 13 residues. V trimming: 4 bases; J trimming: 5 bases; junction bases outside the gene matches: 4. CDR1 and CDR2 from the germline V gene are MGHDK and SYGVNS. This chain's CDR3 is CASSGEGRETQYF. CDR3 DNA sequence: TGTGCCAGCAGTGGGGAGGGGAGGGAGACCCAGTACTTC.

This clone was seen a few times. The CDR3 region has the DNA TGTGCCAGCAGCCAGGGGAACACTGAAGCTTTCTTT. Its protein product is CASSQGNTEAFF. The V call is TRBV5-4, the J call TRBJ1-1, with TRBD1 as a possible D gene (5 bases). There are 12 residues in the CDR3. V lost 4 bases and J lost 1, with 5 bases in between. CDR1 and CDR2 (germline): SGHNT, YYREEE (reference sequence).

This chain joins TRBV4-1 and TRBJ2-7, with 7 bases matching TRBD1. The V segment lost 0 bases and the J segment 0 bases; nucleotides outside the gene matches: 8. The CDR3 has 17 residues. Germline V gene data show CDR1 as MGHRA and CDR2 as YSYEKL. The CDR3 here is CASSQEPSTGSSYEQYF. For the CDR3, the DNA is TGCGCCAGCAGCCAAGAACCTTCGACAGGGAGCTCCTACGAGCAGTACTTC.

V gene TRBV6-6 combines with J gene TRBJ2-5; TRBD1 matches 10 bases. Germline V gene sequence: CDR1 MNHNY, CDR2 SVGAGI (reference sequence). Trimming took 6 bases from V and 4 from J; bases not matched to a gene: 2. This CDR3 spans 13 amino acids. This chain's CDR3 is CASRRTGGETQYF. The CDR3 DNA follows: TGTGCCAGCAGGAGGACAGGGGGAGAGACCCAGTACTTC.

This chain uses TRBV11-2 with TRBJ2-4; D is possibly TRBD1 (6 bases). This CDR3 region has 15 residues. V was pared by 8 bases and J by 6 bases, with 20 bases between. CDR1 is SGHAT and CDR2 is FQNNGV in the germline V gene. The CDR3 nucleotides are TGTGCCAGCGCCCAGGTGAGGGGGACCCGAAACATTCAGTACTTC. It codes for CASAQVRGTRNIQYF.

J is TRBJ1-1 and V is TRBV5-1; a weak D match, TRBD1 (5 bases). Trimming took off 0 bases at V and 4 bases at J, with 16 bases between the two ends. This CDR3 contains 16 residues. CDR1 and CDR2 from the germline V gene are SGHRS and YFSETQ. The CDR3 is CASSLAAPSGGTEAFF. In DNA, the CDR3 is TGCGCCAGCAGCTTGGCGGCGCCATCGGGGGGCACTGAAGCTTTCTTT.

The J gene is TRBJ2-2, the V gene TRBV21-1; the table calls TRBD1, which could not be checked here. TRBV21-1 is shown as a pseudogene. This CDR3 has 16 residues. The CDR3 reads CASATGERGDTGELFF. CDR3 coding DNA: TGTGCCAGCGCCACAGGGGAAAGAGGGGACACCGGGGAGCTGTTTTTT.

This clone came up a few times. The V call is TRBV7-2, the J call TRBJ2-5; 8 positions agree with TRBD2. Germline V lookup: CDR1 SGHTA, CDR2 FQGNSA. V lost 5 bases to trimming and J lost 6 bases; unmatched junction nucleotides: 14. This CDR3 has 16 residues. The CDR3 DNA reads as TGTGCCAGCAGCCCCCCTCCCGGGGGGGCCGGACAGACCCAGTACTTC. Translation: CASSPPPGGAGQTQYF.

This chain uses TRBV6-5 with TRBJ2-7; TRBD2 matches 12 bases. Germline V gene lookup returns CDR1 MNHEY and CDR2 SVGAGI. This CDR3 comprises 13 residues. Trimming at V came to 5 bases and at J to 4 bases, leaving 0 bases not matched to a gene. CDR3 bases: TGTGCCAGCAGTCTAGCGGGAGGGTACGAGCAGTACTTC. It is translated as CASSLAGGYEQYF.

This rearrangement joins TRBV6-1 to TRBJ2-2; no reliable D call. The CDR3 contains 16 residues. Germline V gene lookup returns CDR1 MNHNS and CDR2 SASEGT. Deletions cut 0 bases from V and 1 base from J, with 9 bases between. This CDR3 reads CASSEALLGNTGELFF. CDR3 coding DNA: TGTGCCAGCAGTGAAGCGCTTCTCGGGAACACCGGGGAGCTGTTTTTT.

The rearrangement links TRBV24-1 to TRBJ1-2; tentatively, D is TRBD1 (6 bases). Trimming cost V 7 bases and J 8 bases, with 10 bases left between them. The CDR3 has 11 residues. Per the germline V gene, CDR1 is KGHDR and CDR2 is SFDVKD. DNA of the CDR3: TGTGCCACCAGCTCGGGGGGCGGCTACACCTTC. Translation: CATSSGGGYTF.

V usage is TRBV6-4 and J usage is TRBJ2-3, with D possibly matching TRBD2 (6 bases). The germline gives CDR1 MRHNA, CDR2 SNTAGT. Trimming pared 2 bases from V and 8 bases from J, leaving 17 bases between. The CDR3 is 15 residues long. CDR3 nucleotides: TGTGCCAGCAGTGACGTAGCTGGAGGGGTAGCTACGCAGTATTTT. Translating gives CASSDVAGGVATQYF.

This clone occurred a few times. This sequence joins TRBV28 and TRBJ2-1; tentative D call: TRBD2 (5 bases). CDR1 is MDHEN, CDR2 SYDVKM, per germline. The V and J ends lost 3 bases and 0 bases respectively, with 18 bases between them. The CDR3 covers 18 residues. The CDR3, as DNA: TGTGCCAGCAGTTTCCCCTCAAGAGCGGAGTTCTCCTACAATGAGCAGTTCTTC. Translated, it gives CASSFPSRAEFSYNEQFF.

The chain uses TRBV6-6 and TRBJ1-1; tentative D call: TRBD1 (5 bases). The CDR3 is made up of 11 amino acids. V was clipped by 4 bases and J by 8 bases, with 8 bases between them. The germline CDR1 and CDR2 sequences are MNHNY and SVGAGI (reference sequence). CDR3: CASSWRTEAFF. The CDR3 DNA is TGTGCCAGCAGTTGGCGGACAGAAGCTTTCTTT.

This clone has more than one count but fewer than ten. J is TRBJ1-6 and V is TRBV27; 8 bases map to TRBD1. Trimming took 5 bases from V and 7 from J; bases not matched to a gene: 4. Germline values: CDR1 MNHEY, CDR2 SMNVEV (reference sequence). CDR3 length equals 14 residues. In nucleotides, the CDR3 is TGTGCCAGCAGTCCTAGGACAGGGAATTCACCCCTCCACTTT. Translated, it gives CASSPRTGNSPLHF.

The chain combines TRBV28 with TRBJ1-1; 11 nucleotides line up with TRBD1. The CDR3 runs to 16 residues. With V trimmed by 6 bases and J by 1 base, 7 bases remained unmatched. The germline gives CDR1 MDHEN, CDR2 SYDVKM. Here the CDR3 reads CASRPGQGVGNTEAFF. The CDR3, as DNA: TGTGCCAGCAGACCGGGACAGGGGGTCGGGAACACTGAAGCTTTCTTT.

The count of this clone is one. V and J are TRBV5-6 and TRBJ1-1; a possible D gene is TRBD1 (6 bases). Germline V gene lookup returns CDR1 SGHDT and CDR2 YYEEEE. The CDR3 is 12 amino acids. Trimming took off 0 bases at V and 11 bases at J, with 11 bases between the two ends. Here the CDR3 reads CASSLANREAFF. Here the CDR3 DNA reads TGTGCCAGCAGCTTGGCGAACAGGGAGGCTTTCTTT.

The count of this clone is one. Written as DNA, the CDR3 is TGTGCCAGCTGCAATAGCGGGACCTTTTGGGAGCAGTACTTC. Protein product: CASCNSGTFWEQYF. The chain couples TRBV28 to TRBJ2-7, with 8 bases lining up with TRBD2. The germline V gene encodes CDR1 MDHEN and CDR2 SYDVKM. This CDR3 spans 14 amino acids. V shed 8 bases and J 7 bases; nucleotides not matched to a gene: 13.

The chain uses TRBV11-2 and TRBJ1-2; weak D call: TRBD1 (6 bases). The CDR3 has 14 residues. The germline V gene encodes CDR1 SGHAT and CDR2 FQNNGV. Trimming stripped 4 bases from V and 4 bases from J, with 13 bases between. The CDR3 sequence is CASSSQGQSYGYTF. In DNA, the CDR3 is TGTGCCAGCAGCTCCCAGGGACAAAGCTATGGCTACACCTTC.

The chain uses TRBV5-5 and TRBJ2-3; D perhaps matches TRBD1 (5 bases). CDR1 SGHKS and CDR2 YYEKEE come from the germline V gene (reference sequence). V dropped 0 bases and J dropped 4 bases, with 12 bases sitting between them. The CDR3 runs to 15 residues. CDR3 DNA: TGTGCCAGCAGCTTGGTGGGGCAGACTCCAGATACGCAGTATTTT. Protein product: CASSLVGQTPDTQYF.

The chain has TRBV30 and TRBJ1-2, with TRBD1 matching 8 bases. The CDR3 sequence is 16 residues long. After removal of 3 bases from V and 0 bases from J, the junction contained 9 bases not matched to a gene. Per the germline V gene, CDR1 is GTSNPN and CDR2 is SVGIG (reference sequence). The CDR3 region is CAWRTTGGGANYGYTF. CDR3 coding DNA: TGTGCCTGGAGAACAACAGGGGGGGGAGCTAACTATGGCTACACCTTC.